These 22 T cell receptor beta chains were sequenced from one sample in a study of control samples from healthy donors and cancer patients. Some clones are missing from TCRdb's copy, which holds only in-frame ones; the method was immunoSEQ multiplex PCR. Of 100,000 to 150,000 clones in the sample, around 92% were seen once. Sequencing used PBMCs. The receptors stem from a man aged 80 or over with head and neck cancer.

The genes are TRBV19 and TRBJ2-7; 7 positions match TRBD1. The germline CDR1 and CDR2 sequences are LNHDA and SQIVND (reference sequence). The CDR3 spans 15 residues. The V segment lost 5 bases and the J segment 6 bases; nucleotides outside the gene matches: 13. This CDR3 reads CASSPVPRQGSEQYF. The CDR3 bases are TGTGCCAGTAGTCCAGTCCCCCGACAGGGCAGCGAGCAGTACTTC.

A single count supports this clone. The V call is TRBV30, the J call TRBJ1-3; D not resolved. The CDR3 runs 14 residues. The V and J ends lost 5 bases and 0 bases respectively, with 11 bases between them. Germline values: CDR1 GTSNPN, CDR2 SVGIG (reference sequence). As DNA, the CDR3 is TGTGCCTGGTCCTTTCGGGTCTCTGGAAACACCATATATTTT. Translation: CAWSFRVSGNTIYF.

This clone was observed a few times. The chain joins TRBV14 to TRBJ1-6; D remains unclear. CDR1 is SGHDN, CDR2 FVKESK, per germline. The V gene lost 1 base and the J gene lost 4 bases, with 5 bases spanning the gap. The CDR3 is 14 amino acids. CDR3 sequence reads: CASSQGLYNSPLHF. In DNA form, the CDR3 reads TGTGCCAGCAGCCAAGGGCTATATAATTCACCCCTCCACTTT.

The rearrangement uses TRBV9 and TRBJ2-2; 10 bases match TRBD1. Germline V gives CDR1 SGDLS, CDR2 YYNGEE. J lost 7 bases, V lost 3 bases, and 3 bases had no gene match. The CDR3 has 14 residues. CDR3 in amino acids: CASSGTGGIGELFF. The CDR3 bases are TGTGCCAGCAGCGGGACAGGGGGTATCGGGGAGCTGTTTTTT. Looking up the rest from reference TRBV9 and TRBJ2-2 gives the full variable domain: DSGVTQTPKHLITATGQRVTLRCSPRSGDLSVYWYQQSLDQGLQFLIQYYNGEERAKGNILERFSAQQFPDLHSELNLSSLELGDSALYFCASSGTGGIGELFFGEGSRLTVL.

As concerns this clone: The same CDR3 also results from other DNA sequences found in this sample. CDR3: CASSLNTGELFF. CDR3 nucleotide sequence: TGCGCCAGCAGCTTGAACACCGGGGAGCTGTTTTTT. The chain joins TRBV5-1 to TRBJ2-2; no clear D gene. CDR3 size: 12 residues. Trimming removed 1 base at V and 2 bases at J, with 0 bases between. CDR1 is SGHRS and CDR2 is YFSETQ in the germline V gene. Full variable domain (outside the CDR3, taken from reference TRBV5-1 and TRBJ2-2): KAGVTQTPRYLIKTRGQQVTLSCSPISGHRSVSWYQQTPGQGLQFLFEYFSETQRNKGNFPGRFSGRQFSNSRSEMNVSTLELGDSALYLCASSLNTGELFFGEGSRLTVL.

The chain combines TRBV6-5 with TRBJ2-7, with 10 bases matching TRBD2. This CDR3 has 15 amino acids. Germline V gene sequence: CDR1 MNHEY, CDR2 SVGAGI. Trimming cost V 4 bases and J 4 bases; bases outside gene matches: 7. The DNA of the CDR3 is TGTGCCAGCAGTTCTCGGACTAGCGGAGAGTACGAGCAGTACTTC. Its protein product is CASSSRTSGEYEQYF.

The chain uses TRBV20-1 and TRBJ1-4; no firm D call. The CDR3 covers 11 residues. The germline V gene has CDR1 DFQATT and CDR2 SNEGSKA (reference sequence). Trimming took off 5 bases at V and 6 bases at J, with 7 bases between the two ends. The CDR3 DNA reads TGCAGTGCTGCCGCCGATGAAAAACTGTTTTTT. Translation: CSAAADEKLFF.

This clone was seen once. The rearrangement links TRBV7-2 to TRBJ1-6, with 9 bases fitting TRBD1. Germline CDR1 reads SGHTA; CDR2 reads FQGNSA. V shed 1 base and J 5 bases; nucleotides not matched to a gene: 0. The CDR3 extends over 15 amino acids. This chain's CDR3 is CASSLGDRDNSPLHF. The DNA of the CDR3 is TGTGCCAGCAGCTTAGGGGACAGGGATAATTCACCCCTCCACTTT.

The J gene is TRBJ2-1, the V gene TRBV11-2, with 8 nucleotides matching TRBD2. V was clipped by 3 bases and J by 5 bases; unmatched bases: 9. The CDR3 sequence is 16 residues long. Germline V gene lookup returns CDR1 SGHAT and CDR2 FQNNGV. The DNA of the CDR3 is TGTGCCAGCAGCTTCCTCCGAGGGCGGGGGGACAATGAGCAGTTCTTC. This codes for CASSFLRGRGDNEQFF.

The chain employs TRBV7-9 and TRBJ2-7, with D possibly matching TRBD1 (6 bases). This CDR3 region has 12 residues. Germline loops: CDR1 SEHNR, CDR2 FQNEAQ (reference sequence). Trimming shortened V by 4 bases and J by 2 bases, and 6 bases separated the two germline ends. CDR3 sequence (DNA): TGTGCCAGCAGCTGGACAGCCTACGAGCAGTACTTC. Residues: CASSWTAYEQYF.

This rearrangement joins TRBV30 to TRBJ1-2; TRBD1 might be the D (5 bases). The CDR3 totals 17 residues. Trimming removed 1 base at V and 1 base at J, with 19 bases between. Germline values: CDR1 GTSNPN, CDR2 SVGIG (reference sequence). CDR3 nucleotide sequence: TGTGCCTGGAGTGCCCTCGGGACGGACTTTTTTAACTATGGCTACACCTTC. Protein product: CAWSALGTDFFNYGYTF.

The chain uses TRBV19 and TRBJ1-2; D remains unclear. The CDR3 length is 13 residues. V shed 5 bases and J shed 6 bases, with 13 bases lying between them. From germline, CDR1 is LNHDA and CDR2 SQIVND (reference sequence). CDR3 amino acids: CASSSRNGDGYTF. The CDR3 DNA is TGTGCCAGTAGTTCCAGGAATGGAGATGGCTACACCTTC.

The J gene is TRBJ2-7, the V gene TRBV6-5; TRBD1 matches 7 bases. Germline V gives CDR1 MNHEY, CDR2 SVGAGI. The V gene end was trimmed by 6 bases and the J gene end by 3 bases; junction bases not matched to a gene: 2. This CDR3 is built from 12 residues. The CDR3: CASRTGNYEQYF. The CDR3 DNA is TGTGCCAGCAGGACAGGGAACTACGAGCAGTACTTC.

The chain links TRBV18 to TRBJ1-2; 7 positions match TRBD1. The CDR3 sequence is 14 residues long. Unmatched junction bases numbered 9, after V lost 6 bases and J lost 5 bases. Germline V gene sequence: CDR1 KGHSH, CDR2 LQKENI. In nucleotides, the CDR3 is TGTGCCAGCTCCCGTACAGGGGAAGGGTATGGCTACACCTTC. This sequence encodes CASSRTGEGYGYTF.

This clone was seen a few times. The chain has TRBV14 and TRBJ2-7; D may be TRBD1 (6 bases). V lost 0 bases and J 3 bases, leaving 15 bases between the germline ends. The CDR3 is made up of 16 amino acids. Germline V gene sequence: CDR1 SGHDN, CDR2 FVKESK. The CDR3: CASSQDEDRSVYEQYF. The CDR3 DNA reads TGTGCCAGCAGCCAAGATGAAGACAGGTCCGTCTACGAGCAGTACTTC.

The chain combines TRBV6-1 with TRBJ1-1; no firm D call. This CDR3 contains 14 residues. The germline gives CDR1 MNHNS, CDR2 SASEGT. V lost 2 bases and J 1 base, leaving 8 bases between the germline ends. CDR3: CASSESQRNTEAFF. In DNA, the CDR3 is TGTGCCAGCAGTGAAAGTCAGAGGAACACTGAAGCTTTCTTT.

The chain combines TRBV29-1 with TRBJ1-1, with 8 bases lining up with TRBD1. With V trimmed by 6 bases and J by 4 bases, 4 bases remained unmatched. The CDR3 runs to 12 residues. Germline loops: CDR1 SQVTM, CDR2 ANQGSEA. Here the CDR3 DNA reads TGCAGCGTACAGGGGGTGGGCACTGAAGCTTTCTTT. Translated: CSVQGVGTEAFF.

This chain joins TRBV10-1 and TRBJ2-7; maybe TRBD1 (6 bases). V lost 2 bases to trimming and J lost 2 bases, with 13 bases between them. This CDR3 has 15 residues. Germline CDR1 is WNHNN and CDR2 is SYGVQD (reference sequence). The CDR3 here is CASSEPNRATYEQYF. CDR3 DNA sequence: TGCGCCAGCAGTGAGCCAAACAGGGCCACCTACGAGCAGTACTTC.

CDR3 bases: TGTGCCAGCAGCTTAGAGGGGGCCCCGGGGCCCCAGCATTTT. It specifies CASSLEGAPGPQHF. V usage is TRBV7-9 and J usage is TRBJ1-5, with 7 bases lining up with TRBD1. The CDR3 loop spans 14 amino acids. Germline loops: CDR1 SEHNR, CDR2 FQNEAQ (reference sequence). The junction had 6 bases not matched to a gene; V was cut back by 1 base and J by 9 bases. The full variable domain, its missing parts supplied by reference TRBV7-9 and TRBJ1-5, is DTGVSQNPRHKITKRGQNVTFRCDPISEHNRLYWYRQTLGQGPEFLTYFQNEAQLEKSRLLSDRFSAERPKGSFSTLEIQRTEQGDSAMYLCASSLEGAPGPQHFGDGTRLSIL.

The chain couples TRBV14 to TRBJ2-5, with D possibly matching TRBD1 (6 bases). The germline V and J ends were trimmed by 3 bases and 1 base, with 15 bases remaining between them. The CDR3 covers 16 residues. The germline V gene encodes CDR1 SGHDN and CDR2 FVKESK. The CDR3 is CASSQGPGVFQETQYF. CDR3 bases: TGTGCCAGCAGCCAGGGACCAGGGGTGTTCCAAGAGACCCAGTACTTC.

The V gene is TRBV6-6, the J gene TRBJ1-3; 7 bases fit TRBD1. The J segment lost 2 bases and the V segment lost 7 bases, leaving 8 bases of the junction unmatched. Per germline, CDR1 MNHNY and CDR2 SVGAGI (reference sequence). The CDR3 runs to 15 residues. This chain's CDR3 is CASKSLGTAGNTIYF. The CDR3 nucleotides are TGTGCCAGCAAGAGCCTAGGGACAGCTGGAAACACCATATATTTT.

The chain carries TRBV25-1 and TRBJ2-3, with 9 bases lining up with TRBD1. Germline V gene lookup returns CDR1 MGHDK and CDR2 SYGVNS. V was clipped by 3 bases and J by 8 bases; unmatched bases: 12. The CDR3 covers 16 residues. CDR3 coding DNA: TGTGCCAGCAGTGACGTACAGGGGGCGTTGAATGTTACGCAGTATTTT. It translates to CASSDVQGALNVTQYF.